This T cell receptor beta chain was captured by sequencing in a study of radiotherapy plus CTLA-4 blockade in lung cancer. Study-level findings and limits: Interferon-beta and early blood T cell clone dynamics reportedly predicted response best. Researchers report tumor-derived TCR clones expanding in blood after radiotherapy plus ipilimumab.

About this clone itself: Its antigen is as yet unknown.

The CDR3 sequence is 16 residues long. Per germline, CDR1 SGHRS and CDR2 YFSETQ. Trimming pared 0 bases from V and 2 bases from J, leaving 13 bases between. Those patients who had chemo-refractory metastatic non-small-cell lung cancer were given focal radiation along with CTLA-4 blockade through ipilimumab. TCRdb's table, derived via immunoSEQ multiplex PCR, lists solely in-frame clones and lacks some. The data contain 53,000 or so clones, around nine tenths of them seen just once; the ten biggest clones take up less than 20%. This receptor was taken from a human donor with non-small cell lung cancer that progressed on radiotherapy plus ipilimumab. Some clones in this sample may be carry-over from other donors' samples. The genes are TRBV5-1 and TRBJ2-3; a weak D match, TRBD2 (6 bases). The sample in question was peripheral blood, obtained from a patient treated with radiotherapy plus ipilimumab. The CDR3 DNA is TGCGCCAGCAGCTTGGCCTCTGCGGGGACCACAGATACGCAGTATTTT. Residues: CASSLASAGTTDTQYF.